A single sample is the source of the 6 T cell receptor beta chains below, sequenced in a study of cytomegalovirus exposure and HLA in healthy donors. PCR involved 60 Vbeta and 13 Jbeta primers. The data were produced by immunoSEQ multiplex PCR, yet TCRdb's version contains in-frame clones alone and is incomplete. This sample has about 150,000 clones, with about 82% found just once. Material for sequencing was PBMCs. Receptors originate from a male donor in good health and CMV-seronegative.

The V and J genes are TRBV2 and TRBJ2-3, with D possibly being TRBD2 (6 bases). In germline, CDR1 is SNHLY, CDR2 FYNNEI. The CDR3 is 16 residues long. V lost 10 bases and J 2 bases, leaving 22 bases between the germline ends. The CDR3 spells CAIYHPGGKDTDTQYF. The CDR3 DNA is TGTGCCATCTATCACCCCGGGGGAAAGGACACAGATACGCAGTATTTT.

This clone was seen just once. The V call is TRBV7-3, the J call TRBJ2-2, with D maybe TRBD1 (6 bases). CDR3 length equals 13 residues. V gave up 2 bases and J gave up 6 bases, with 7 bases separating them. Germline CDR1 is SGHTA and CDR2 is FQGTGA. The CDR3 loop reads CASSLPGAGELFF. The CDR3 coding sequence is TGTGCCAGCAGCTTACCAGGGGCCGGGGAGCTGTTTTTT.

The chain couples TRBV11-2 to TRBJ1-1; D may be TRBD1 (6 bases). There are 15 residues in the CDR3. V was trimmed by 7 bases and J by 5 bases, leaving 20 bases between them. In germline, CDR1 is SGHAT, CDR2 FQNNGV. CDR3 nucleotide sequence: TGTGCCAGCAACCCGGGGGGCCCGCAAGGAACTGAAGCTTTCTTT. Its protein product is CASNPGGPQGTEAFF.

J is TRBJ2-7 and V is TRBV6-4, with 7 bases aligning to TRBD1. The V and J ends lost 6 bases and 1 base, in that order; junction bases with no gene match: 3. Germline values: CDR1 MRHNA, CDR2 SNTAGT. This CDR3 has 13 residues. The CDR3 DNA sequence: TGTGCCAGCAGCCGGACAGGTTCCTACGAGCAGTACTTC. Residues: CASSRTGSYEQYF.

The chain carries TRBV29-1 and TRBJ2-7, with 7 bases that match TRBD1. J gave up 1 base and V 3 bases, and 9 bases lay outside the gene matches. From germline, CDR1 is SQVTM and CDR2 ANQGSEA. This CDR3 is 15 amino acids long. CDR3 residues: CSVETDRANSYEQYF. The CDR3 DNA reads as TGCAGCGTTGAGACCGACAGGGCGAATTCCTACGAGCAGTACTTC.

The genes are TRBV9 and TRBJ1-1, with TRBD1 matching 7 bases. In germline, CDR1 is SGDLS, CDR2 YYNGEE. Unmatched junction bases numbered 12, after V lost 4 bases and J lost 6 bases. The length of the CDR3 is 15 residues. The CDR3 loop reads CASSPRDSLIPEAFF. CDR3 DNA: TGTGCCAGCAGCCCCAGGGACAGTTTAATCCCTGAAGCTTTCTTT.